Below, one T cell receptor (beta chain) is given with its context. The antigen it binds to is not known. It has no much larger one-base neighbor in the sample; base qualities were not kept. CDR1 and CDR2, per the germline V gene, are MDHEN and SYDVKM. V ends up 4 bases short and J 6 bases short, with an unmatched junction base count of 6. The CDR3 holds 13 amino acids from the cysteine to the phenylalanine. Left in the record is the CDR3 DNA by itself, 39 bases read in frame from the first base. The entry originates in a study of T cell responses to AZD1222 COVID-19 vaccine listed by TCRdb under 2021. The study in broad terms: AZD1222 recipients given second doses at about 4 weeks or at about 12 weeks were pooled, since spike-specific TCR depth and breadth were not found to differ between the two schedules. Trial participants were enrolled into age subgroups of 18-55, 56-69 and 70-plus years, which contained 148, 28 and 57 TCR-sequenced participants, respectively. TCR sequencing was performed for roughly 250 trial participants, of whom 207 were given two doses of AZD1222 and 26 were given two doses of MenACWY control vaccine. Broad study findings and their caveats: The whole spike protein was spanned by vaccine-associated CD4 TCRs, and dominant responses were seen in regions 160-218 and 743-854. After two AZD1222 doses, spike-specific TCR breadth and depth were significantly higher than at day 0 and than in MenACWY recipients. Participants were mostly white British and included more females than males, and it was suggested by the authors that clonal diversity may have been underestimated. Because no samples from the day 14 peak response were available, repertoires could be characterized only after the peak T cell response. Conclusions about previously exposed vaccinees are limited, since just five to seven AZD1222 recipients were seropositive for SARS-CoV-2 at baseline. The 56-69-year group was small, and its depth increase did not reach significance, likely because of low power. Reportedly, almost half of the unique spike-specific TCRs recognized epitopes lying outside the regions that are mutated in the B.1.351 and B.1.1.7 variants.

The CDR3 regions of human TCRbeta chains were analyzed by immunosequencing. As for how the authors treated the data: Repertoire TCRs were matched against a reference library of SARS-CoV-2-specific TCRs generated with the MIRA antigen-specificity platform. Breadth meant the fraction of unique TCRs that were SARS-CoV-2-associated, whereas depth meant the fraction of total T cells that were SARS-CoV-2-associated. Using the MIRA data, each spike-specific TCR was mapped to the spike region that the TCR reacts to and placed in a CD4 or CD8 class. Log10-transformed breadth and depth values were compared by one-way ANOVA with Sidak's multiple comparisons tests. The immuneACCESS repertoire file appears here via TCRdb, limited to in-frame rearrangements. These files lack a portion of the clones; in checked studies, under half of the deficit traces to unresolved V genes, and the cause of the others is not known. V, J and clone size were drawn from that table, and D and trimming were deduced from the DNA. For this sample the table gives roughly 150,000 clones, of which 93% were detected only once. 4.5% to 5.5% of the sample is held by the ten biggest clonotypes.

The time point label, read with the paper, signifies: baseline before first vaccination. Vaccinee samples came from UK trials COV001 and COV002, including a single-blind randomized controlled phase 2/3 trial of AZD1222 (ChAdOx1 nCoV-19) in healthy adults. For TCRbeta chain sequencing, PBMC samples from trial participants were taken at day 0 and at day 28 after the second dose. The source is an adult in good health. The sequence is built from TRBV28 and TRBJ2-7, with 7 bases matching TRBD2. The sample consisted of peripheral blood, taken on day 0 of AZD1222 vaccination. The CDR3 is CASSWGEGLEQYF. The sequence in DNA is TGTGCCAGCAGTTGGGGGGAGGGCCTCGAGCAGTACTTC.